This TCR beta chain was profiled in a study of cytotoxic CD8 clonotypes in ibrutinib-treated CLL. Study-wide background: Response samples were taken after a median about twelve months of treatment, range 6 to 36.

Germline assignment: CDR1 SGHTA and CDR2 FQGNSA. The V and J ends lost 0 bases and 6 bases respectively, with 6 bases between them. The CDR3 runs to 13 residues. Extraction of around 1.9 micrograms of genomic DNA from cryopreserved PBMCs supplied material for TCR beta libraries. This clone was seen just once. The planned depth of sequencing spanned 1 in 200,000 to 1 in 1 million T cells. Repertoires were generated with immunoSEQ multiplex PCR, while TCRdb's copy carries only in-frame clones and drops some. The table lists 100,000 to 150,000 clones, approximately 83% of them singletons. Sequencing used PBMCs, obtained after 24 months of ibrutinib treatment. This rearrangement joins TRBV7-2 to TRBJ1-5; D gene unclear. The source is a human donor with chronic lymphocytic leukemia. In DNA form, the CDR3 reads TGTGCCAGCAGCTTAGCGAGCGCTCAGCCCCAGCATTTT. It is translated as CASSLASAQPQHF.